A single sample is the source of the 21 T cell receptor beta chains below, sequenced in a study of blood T cell repertoires in COVID-19. Generated by immunoSEQ multiplex PCR, the TCRdb table keeps only in-frame clones and is missing some. The sample gives approximately 200,000 clones, roughly 82% of which show up once; 7% to 10% is in the top ten. The sample taken for sequencing was PBMCs or T cells enriched from blood (not recorded which). Every receptor here comes from a woman aged 25 to 39 who had recovered from COVID-19.

Concerning this clone itself: The sample carries other DNA sequences with the same CDR3. V usage is TRBV20-1 and J usage is TRBJ1-5; D gene unclear. The CDR3 contains 12 residues. Germline V gene lookup returns CDR1 DFQATT and CDR2 SNEGSKA (reference sequence). The V end was cut by 3 bases, the J end by 3 bases, with 6 bases between. The CDR3 here is CSASYSNQPQHF. For the CDR3, the DNA is TGCAGTGCTAGTTACTCCAATCAGCCCCAGCATTTT.

This chain uses TRBV11-2 with TRBJ1-2; the D gene is possibly TRBD1 (5 bases). Germline assignment: CDR1 SGHAT and CDR2 FQNNGV. The V and J ends lost 6 bases and 2 bases respectively, with 16 bases between them. The CDR3 length is 15 residues. The CDR3 sequence is CASRPDSSFNYGYTF. As DNA, the CDR3 is TGTGCCAGCAGACCCGACAGCTCTTTCAACTATGGCTACACCTTC.

The chain recombines TRBV16 with TRBJ2-7; D possibly corresponds to TRBD1 (7 bases). The V gene lost 7 bases and the J gene lost 1 base, with 14 bases spanning the gap. Germline V gene data show CDR1 as KGHSY and CDR2 as FQNENV. The CDR3 has 14 amino acids. The CDR3 here is CASIPSGGSYEQYF. DNA for the CDR3: TGTGCCAGCATCCCCTCAGGGGGGTCCTACGAGCAGTACTTC.

The chain is built from TRBV15 and TRBJ2-7, with TRBD2 matching over 7 bases. This CDR3 region has 16 residues. Germline loops: CDR1 LNHNV, CDR2 YYDKDF (reference sequence). The V segment lost 0 bases and the J segment 2 bases; nucleotides outside the gene matches: 7. The CDR3 loop reads CATSREGGLDPYEQYF. The CDR3 DNA reads as TGTGCCACCAGCAGAGAGGGCGGACTAGACCCCTACGAGCAGTACTTC.

The gene calls are TRBV5-1 and TRBJ1-1; the D gene is possibly TRBD1 (6 bases). Germline V CDR1 and CDR2: SGHRS, YFSETQ. The CDR3 length is 15 residues. V was cut by 2 bases and J by 2 bases, with 13 bases left in between. DNA of the CDR3: TGCGCCAGCAGCTTACCGACAGGTTCTAACACTGAAGCTTTCTTT. Translating it yields CASSLPTGSNTEAFF.

The chain carries TRBV29-1 and TRBJ1-1, with a possible D match to TRBD1 (6 bases). The CDR3 is 13 amino acids. Trimming stripped 3 bases from V and 1 base from J, with 9 bases between. CDR1 and CDR2 from the germline V gene are SQVTM and ANQGSEA. The CDR3 sequence: CSVDRGPNTEAFF. DNA for the CDR3: TGCAGCGTTGACAGGGGCCCGAACACTGAAGCTTTCTTT.

The chain employs TRBV7-9 and TRBJ2-1; unclear D gene. Germline CDR1 and CDR2: SEHNR and FQNEAQ (reference sequence). Trimming shortened V by 5 bases and J by 11 bases, and 13 bases separated the two germline ends. The CDR3 contains 12 residues. DNA of the CDR3: TGTGCCAGCAGCCCCCGTAGTTTTCAGCAGTTCTTC. Amino acid sequence: CASSPRSFQQFF.

Here the CDR3 DNA reads TGTGCCAGCAGCTTAGATAACAGGGGTCATGGCTACACCTTC. As protein: CASSLDNRGHGYTF. V gene TRBV7-9 combines with J gene TRBJ1-2; 7 nucleotides agree with TRBD1. Unmatched junction bases numbered 5, after V lost 1 base and J lost 6 bases. This CDR3 contains 14 residues. Germline CDR1 SEHNR, CDR2 FQNEAQ (reference sequence).

The V gene is TRBV4-1, the J gene TRBJ1-4; 9 positions agree with TRBD1. V dropped 0 bases and J dropped 8; count of bases not matched to a gene: 10. The CDR3 has 17 residues. Germline V lookup: CDR1 MGHRA, CDR2 YSYEKL. The CDR3 region is CASSQERWGQGDEKLFF. The CDR3 DNA follows: TGCGCCAGCAGCCAAGAGCGATGGGGACAGGGCGACGAAAAACTGTTTTTT.

The chain joins TRBV10-3 to TRBJ1-4, with a tentative D call TRBD1 (6 bases). Trimming pared 9 bases from V and 5 bases from J, leaving 16 bases between. This CDR3 is built from 14 residues. Germline CDR1 is ENHRY and CDR2 is SYGVKD. CDR3 DNA: TGTGCCATTGGACCTGGACAGACCAATGAAAAACTGTTTTTT. Protein sequence: CAIGPGQTNEKLFF.

The chain joins TRBV7-9 to TRBJ2-1; 13 bases align to TRBD2. This CDR3 contains 17 residues. The V segment lost 4 bases and the J segment 2 bases; nucleotides outside the gene matches: 5. CDR1 and CDR2 (germline): SEHNR, FQNEAQ (reference sequence). CDR3 loop: CASSWTSGSSTYNEQFF. In DNA form, the CDR3 reads TGTGCCAGCAGCTGGACTAGCGGGAGCTCCACCTACAATGAGCAGTTCTTC.

V usage is TRBV5-1 and J usage is TRBJ1-4; D may be TRBD1 (6 bases). V was pared by 3 bases and J by 4 bases, with 10 bases between. The germline gives CDR1 SGHRS, CDR2 YFSETQ. CDR3 size: 14 residues. As DNA, the CDR3 is TGCGCCAGCAGCTCGGACAGAAATAATGAAAAACTGTTTTTT. This codes for CASSSDRNNEKLFF.

Concerning this clone: This sample also contains other DNA sequences that code for the same CDR3. J is TRBJ1-1 and V is TRBV5-6; D remains ambiguous. This CDR3 has 13 amino acids. The ends were cut back, 0 bases at V and 5 bases at J, with 8 bases in the middle. The germline CDR1 and CDR2 sequences are SGHDT and YYEEEE. CDR3 nucleotides: TGTGCCAGCAGCTTGGGAGGAGGTACTGAAGCTTTCTTT. It yields the protein CASSLGGGTEAFF.

The chain couples TRBV15 to TRBJ2-5; unclear D gene. The CDR3 spans 12 residues. CDR1 LNHNV and CDR2 YYDKDF come from the germline V gene (reference sequence). Trimming took 4 bases from V and 5 from J, leaving 8 bases between them. The CDR3: CATSTLGETQYF. The DNA for the CDR3 is TGTGCCACCAGCACCCTAGGCGAGACCCAGTACTTC. The entire variable domain, with the rest obtained from reference TRBV15 and TRBJ2-5, is as follows: DAMVIQNPRYQVTQFGKPVTLSCSQTLNHNVMYWYQQKSSQAPKLLFHYYDKDFNNEADTPDNFQSRRPNTSFCFLDIRSPGLGDTAMYLCATSTLGETQYFGPGTRLLVL.

The rearrangement links TRBV2 to TRBJ1-5; the D is unclear. Trimming pared 7 bases from V and 3 bases from J, leaving 10 bases between. Germline V gene data show CDR1 as SNHLY and CDR2 as FYNNEI. The CDR3 has 13 amino acids. The CDR3, as DNA: TGTGCCAGCACGGGTCAGATCAATCAGCCCCAGCATTTT. It codes for CASTGQINQPQHF.

This clone has only a few counts. V is TRBV5-1 and J is TRBJ1-3, with TRBD1 as a possible D gene (5 bases). Germline V gene lookup returns CDR1 SGHRS and CDR2 YFSETQ. The CDR3 has 17 amino acids. Trimming pared 1 base from V and 2 bases from J, leaving 16 bases between. The CDR3 region has the DNA TGCGCCAGCAGCTTGAGTCCGGGAGGGGTTGCTGGAAACACCATATATTTT. Translated, it gives CASSLSPGGVAGNTIYF.

The genes are TRBV27 and TRBJ2-7, with D unresolved. The CDR3 contains 14 residues. Germline CDR1 reads MNHEY; CDR2 reads SMNVEV (reference sequence). The V end was cut by 8 bases, the J end by 3 bases, with 17 bases between. The CDR3 spells CASSLDRYGYEQYF. CDR3 DNA: TGTGCCAGCTCACTCGATCGATACGGCTACGAGCAGTACTTC.

V usage is TRBV21-1 and J usage is TRBJ1-5. TRBV21-1 represents a pseudogene. This CDR3 contains 20 residues. The CDR3, as DNA: TGTGCCAGCAGCAATGAAGAGCAGGGACGGGAGAAATATAGCAATCAGCCCCAGCATTTT. This gives the protein CASSNEEQGREKYSNQPQHF.

This clone was recorded only once. The V and J genes are TRBV13 and TRBJ2-1, with 9 bases that match TRBD2. J was trimmed by 7 bases and V by 0 bases; bases with no gene match: 7. Germline CDR1 and CDR2: PRHDT and FYEKMQ (reference sequence). The length of the CDR3 is 16 residues. CDR3 coding DNA: TGTGCCAGCAGCTTAGGAAACCTAGCGGGGCGGAATGAGCAGTTCTTC. Translated, it gives CASSLGNLAGRNEQFF.

This chain connects TRBV28 to TRBJ2-1; 9 bases fit TRBD1. Germline V gene lookup returns CDR1 MDHEN and CDR2 SYDVKM. CDR3 length equals 15 residues. The V and J ends lost 6 bases and 5 bases, in that order; junction bases with no gene match: 8. The CDR3 DNA is TGTGCCAGCAGGGGATGGACAGGGGACAACAATGAGCAGTTCTTC. This codes for CASRGWTGDNNEQFF. Drawing the rest from reference TRBV28 and TRBJ2-1, the complete variable domain is DVKVTQSSRYLVKRTGEKVFLECVQDMDHENMFWYRQDPGLGLRLIYFSYDVKMKEKGDIPEGYSVSREKKERFSLILESASTNQTSMYLCASRGWTGDNNEQFFGPGTRLTVL.

The chain links TRBV24-1 to TRBJ2-1; weak D call: TRBD2 (6 bases). Germline assignment: CDR1 KGHDR and CDR2 SFDVKD. The length of the CDR3 is 15 residues. V lost 6 bases to trimming and J lost 6 bases, with 17 bases between them. The CDR3 bases are TGTGCCACCAGTCCCCCGGGACTTAGATCCAATGAGCAGTTCTTC. Its translation: CATSPPGLRSNEQFF.